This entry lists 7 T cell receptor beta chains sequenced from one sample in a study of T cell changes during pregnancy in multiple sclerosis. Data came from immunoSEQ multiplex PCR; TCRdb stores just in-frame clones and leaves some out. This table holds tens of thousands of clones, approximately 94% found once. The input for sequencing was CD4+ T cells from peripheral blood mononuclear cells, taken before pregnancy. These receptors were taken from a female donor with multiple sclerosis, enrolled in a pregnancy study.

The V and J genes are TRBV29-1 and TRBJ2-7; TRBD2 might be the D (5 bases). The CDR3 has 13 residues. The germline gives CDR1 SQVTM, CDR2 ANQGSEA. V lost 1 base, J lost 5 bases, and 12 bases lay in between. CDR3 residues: CSVEGEGNHEQYF. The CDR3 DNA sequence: TGCAGCGTTGAAGGCGAGGGTAACCACGAGCAGTACTTC.

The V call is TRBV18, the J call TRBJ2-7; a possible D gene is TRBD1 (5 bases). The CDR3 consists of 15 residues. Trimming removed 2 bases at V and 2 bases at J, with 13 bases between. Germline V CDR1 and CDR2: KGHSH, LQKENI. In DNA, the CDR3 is TGTGCCAGCTCACCAGATCAGGGCCTCACCTACGAGCAGTACTTC. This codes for CASSPDQGLTYEQYF.

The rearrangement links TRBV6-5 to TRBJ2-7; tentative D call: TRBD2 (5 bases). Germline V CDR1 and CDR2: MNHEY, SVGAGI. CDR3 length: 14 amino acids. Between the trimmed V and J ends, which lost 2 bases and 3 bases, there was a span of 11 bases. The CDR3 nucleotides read TGTGCCAGCAGTTACGTTTTCGGGAACTACGAGCAGTACTTC. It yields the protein CASSYVFGNYEQYF.

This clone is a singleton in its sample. The CDR3: CASSGQGAGELFF. Here the CDR3 DNA reads TGTGCCAGCAGTGGACAGGGGGCCGGGGAGCTGTTTTTT. The genes are TRBV25-1 and TRBJ2-2, with 9 bases fitting TRBD1. The CDR3 is 13 amino acids. Germline-derived CDR1 and CDR2 are MGHDK and SYGVNS. The V gene end was trimmed by 4 bases and the J gene end by 6 bases; junction bases not matched to a gene: 0.

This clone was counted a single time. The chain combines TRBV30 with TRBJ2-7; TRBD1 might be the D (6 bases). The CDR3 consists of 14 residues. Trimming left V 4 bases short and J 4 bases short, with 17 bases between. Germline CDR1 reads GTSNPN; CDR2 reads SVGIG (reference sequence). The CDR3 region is CAWKVPGAGYEQYF. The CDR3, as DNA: TGTGCCTGGAAGGTCCCAGGGGCTGGTTACGAGCAGTACTTC.

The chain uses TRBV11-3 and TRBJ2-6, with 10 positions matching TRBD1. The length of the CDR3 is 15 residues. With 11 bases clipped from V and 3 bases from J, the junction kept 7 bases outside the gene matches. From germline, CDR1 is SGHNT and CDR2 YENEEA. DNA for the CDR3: TGTGCCCGTCCCGGGACAGGGGTTGGGGCCAACGTCCTGACTTTC. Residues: CARPGTGVGANVLTF.

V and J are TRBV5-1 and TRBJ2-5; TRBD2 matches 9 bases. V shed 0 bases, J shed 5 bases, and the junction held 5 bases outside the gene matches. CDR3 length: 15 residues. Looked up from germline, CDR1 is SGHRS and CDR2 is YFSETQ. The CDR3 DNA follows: TGCGCCAGCAGCTTGGACGGGACTAGCAGGGAGACCCAGTACTTC. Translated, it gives CASSLDGTSRETQYF.